This T cell receptor (beta chain) originates from a study of cytotoxic CD8 clonotypes in ibrutinib-treated CLL. Study findings and constraints: At baseline, clonality was higher than in age-matched healthy donors and correlated with CD8+ counts.

TCRdb's copy holds only in-frame clones and misses some; the assay was immunoSEQ multiplex PCR. The sample contains around 140,000 clones, approximately 77% of which appear only once. This clone occurred once. As yet, its antigen is unknown. V was cut by 1 base and J by 5 bases, with 11 bases left in between. Germline CDR1 and CDR2: MDHEN and SYDVKM. This CDR3 comprises 14 residues. The specimen was PBMCs, collected after 12 months of ibrutinib treatment. This rearrangement joins TRBV28 to TRBJ2-5; the D gene is possibly TRBD2 (6 bases). This TCR was recovered from a human donor with chronic lymphocytic leukemia. The CDR3 loop is CASSLSGLSETQYF. The CDR3 DNA is TGTGCCAGCAGTTTATCGGGACTTTCGGAGACCCAGTACTTC.